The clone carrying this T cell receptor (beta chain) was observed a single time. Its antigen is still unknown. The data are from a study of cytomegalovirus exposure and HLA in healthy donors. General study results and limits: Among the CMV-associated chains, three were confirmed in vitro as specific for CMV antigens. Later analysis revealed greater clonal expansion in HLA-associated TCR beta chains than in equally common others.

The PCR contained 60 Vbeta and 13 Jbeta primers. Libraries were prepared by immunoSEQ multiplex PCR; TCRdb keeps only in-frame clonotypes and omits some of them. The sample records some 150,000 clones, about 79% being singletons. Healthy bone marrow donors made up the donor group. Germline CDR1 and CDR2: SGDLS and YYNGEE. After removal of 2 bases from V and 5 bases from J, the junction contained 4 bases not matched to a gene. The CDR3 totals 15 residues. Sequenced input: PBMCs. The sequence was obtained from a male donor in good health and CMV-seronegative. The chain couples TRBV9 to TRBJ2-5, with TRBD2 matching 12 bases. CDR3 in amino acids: CASSVLAGGWETQYF. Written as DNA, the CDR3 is TGTGCCAGCAGCGTTCTAGCGGGAGGGTGGGAGACCCAGTACTTC.